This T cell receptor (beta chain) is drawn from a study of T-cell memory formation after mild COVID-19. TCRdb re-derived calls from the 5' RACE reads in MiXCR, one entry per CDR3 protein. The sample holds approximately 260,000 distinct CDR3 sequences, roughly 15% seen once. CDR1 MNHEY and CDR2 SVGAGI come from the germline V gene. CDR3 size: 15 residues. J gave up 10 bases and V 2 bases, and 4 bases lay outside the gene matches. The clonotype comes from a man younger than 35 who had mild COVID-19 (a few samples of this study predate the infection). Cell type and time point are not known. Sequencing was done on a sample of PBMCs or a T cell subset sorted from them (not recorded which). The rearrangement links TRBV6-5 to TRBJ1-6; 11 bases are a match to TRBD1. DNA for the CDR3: TGTGCCAGCAGTTACGGGGGACAGGGGGGATCACCCCTCCACTTT. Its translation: CASSYGGQGGSPLHF.